This T cell receptor (beta chain) was observed in a study of PD-1 blockade in mismatch repair-deficient tumors. Study-level information: Patients had about a dozen mismatch repair-deficient cancer types and were previously treated and progressing.

On this clone: The antigen is unknown.

Germline CDR1 is SGDLS and CDR2 is YYNGEE. This CDR3 region has 15 residues. After removal of 4 bases from V and 0 bases from J, the junction contained 3 bases not matched to a gene. Every patient had mismatch repair deficiency by PCR or immunohistochemistry. The TCR-sequenced patients were a few responders to pembrolizumab. Notes on the study in general: After pembrolizumab, tumor-resident clones rose rapidly, then generally contracted before radiologic responses.

Sequencing used immunoSEQ multiplex PCR; TCRdb keeps in-frame clones, though not all of them. In the table there are some 40,000 clones, approximately 80% of which are singletons. This rearrangement joins TRBV9 to TRBJ2-1; TRBD2 matches at 8 bases. The starting material was PBMCs, obtained 38 weeks after starting pembrolizumab. The origin of this receptor is an adult with mismatch repair-deficient cancer. CDR3 sequence: CASSFSGNSYNEQFF. The CDR3 nucleotides read TGTGCCAGCAGCTTTAGCGGGAACTCCTACAATGAGCAGTTCTTC.